A selection of T cell receptor beta chains follows, all from one sample in a study of PD-1 blockade in classical Hodgkin lymphoma. The repertoire was sequenced with immunoSEQ multiplex PCR; TCRdb's copy has only in-frame clones and lacks some. Among 23,000 or so clones listed, around 74% were seen once. The specimen was peripheral blood mononuclear cells (PBMCs), collected before the fourth cycle of nivolumab. The receptors stem from a human donor with classical Hodgkin lymphoma. CDR3s include the opening cysteine and the closing phenylalanine or tryptophan. The D gene is left open where the match is weak. The size entry is marked missing in some rows and otherwise reads once, few, many or a size class.

CASSPQWGSWGGYTF	TGTGCCAGCAGCCCCCAATGGGGCTCCTGGGGAGGCTACACCTTC	.	.	TRBV5-6	TRBJ1-2
CASSQDWGGISTDTQYF	TGTGCCAGCAGCCAAGATTGGGGAGGGATCAGCACAGATACGCAGTATTTT	TRBD2	.	TRBV14	TRBJ2-3
CASSPGQGGTGELFF	TGTGCCAGCAGCCCAGGACAGGGCGGGACCGGGGAGCTGTTTTTT	TRBD1	.	TRBV5-8	TRBJ2-2
CASSDFHNEQFF	TGTGCCAGCAGTGACTTCCACAATGAGCAGTTCTTC	.	once	TRBV27	TRBJ2-1
CASSPARRSSGNTIYF	TGTGCCAGCTCACCCGCCAGGCGGAGCTCTGGAAACACCATATATTTT	.	.	TRBV18	TRBJ1-3
CASSGLAGNTGELFF	TGTGCCAGCAGTGGACTAGCGGGGAACACCGGGGAGCTGTTTTTT	TRBD2	.	TRBV6-1	TRBJ2-2
CASRRTGLNEAFF	TGTGCCAGCAGGAGAACAGGGCTTAATGAAGCTTTCTTT	.	.	TRBV6-6	TRBJ1-1
CASRELQGANYSPLHF	TGTGCCAGCAGGGAGCTTCAGGGGGCTAATTATTCACCCCTCCACTTT	TRBD1	.	TRBV2	TRBJ1-6
CASTNTPNTEAFF	TGTGCCAGCACTAACACACCGAACACTGAAGCTTTCTTT	.	.	TRBV2	TRBJ1-1
CASSFGTFYEQYF	TGTGCCAGCAGTTTCGGGACCTTCTACGAGCAGTACTTC	.	.	TRBV28	TRBJ2-7
CASSTGVSYNEQFF	TGTGCCAGCAGCACGGGGGTCTCCTACAATGAGCAGTTCTTC	.	.	TRBV11-3	TRBJ2-1
CASSQVIYQPQHF	TGCGCCAGCAGCCAAGTTATCTATCAGCCCCAGCATTTT	.	few	TRBV4-1	TRBJ1-5
CASSYRTDSAKNIQYF	TGTGCCAGCAGTTACAGGACAGACTCCGCCAAAAACATTCAGTACTTC	.	few	TRBV6-6	TRBJ2-4
CASSLTGTDYGYTF	TGTGCCAGCAGCTTGACAGGGACAGACTATGGCTACACCTTC	TRBD1	.	TRBV5-8	TRBJ1-2
CASSPSFEQYF	TGTGCCAGCTCCCCCTCCTTCGAGCAGTACTTC	.	once	TRBV18	TRBJ2-7
CASSLVPGSPHSYEQYF	TGTGCCAGCAGCTTAGTCCCGGGCAGTCCCCACTCCTACGAGCAGTACTTC	.	.	TRBV7-8	TRBJ2-7
CASSDQGGSNQPQHF	TGTGCCAGCAGCGACCAGGGGGGCTCCAATCAGCCCCAGCATTTT	TRBD1	.	TRBV6-6	TRBJ1-5
CASSFAQGSYNEQFF	TGTGCCAGCAGTTTCGCACAGGGCTCCTACAATGAGCAGTTCTTC	.	.	TRBV28	TRBJ2-1
CASSHTTSGNEQFF	TGTGCCAGCAGCCACACCACTAGCGGCAATGAGCAGTTCTTC	TRBD2	.	TRBV14	TRBJ2-1
CASSPTTGSYEQYF	TGCGCCAGCAGCCCTACGACAGGGTCATACGAGCAGTACTTC	TRBD1	few	TRBV4-1	TRBJ2-7
CASSWTAQETQYF	TGTGCCAGCAGTTGGACAGCTCAAGAGACCCAGTACTTC	.	.	TRBV27	TRBJ2-5
CATSRGGTGINEQFF	TGTGCCACCAGCAGAGGCGGGACAGGGATCAATGAGCAGTTCTTC	TRBD1	.	TRBV15	TRBJ2-1
CASSPHRGDVRNTIYF	TGTGCCAGCAGCCCACATCGAGGGGATGTTCGAAACACCATATATTTT	.	.	TRBV6-4	TRBJ1-3
CASSQPGTGGSSGYTF	TGCGCCAGCAGCCAACCCGGGACAGGGGGCTCCTCTGGCTACACCTTC	TRBD1	.	TRBV4-3	TRBJ1-2
CASSHGANTGELFF	TGTGCCAGCAGCCATGGCGCGAACACCGGGGAGCTGTTTTTT	.	.	TRBV4-2	TRBJ2-2